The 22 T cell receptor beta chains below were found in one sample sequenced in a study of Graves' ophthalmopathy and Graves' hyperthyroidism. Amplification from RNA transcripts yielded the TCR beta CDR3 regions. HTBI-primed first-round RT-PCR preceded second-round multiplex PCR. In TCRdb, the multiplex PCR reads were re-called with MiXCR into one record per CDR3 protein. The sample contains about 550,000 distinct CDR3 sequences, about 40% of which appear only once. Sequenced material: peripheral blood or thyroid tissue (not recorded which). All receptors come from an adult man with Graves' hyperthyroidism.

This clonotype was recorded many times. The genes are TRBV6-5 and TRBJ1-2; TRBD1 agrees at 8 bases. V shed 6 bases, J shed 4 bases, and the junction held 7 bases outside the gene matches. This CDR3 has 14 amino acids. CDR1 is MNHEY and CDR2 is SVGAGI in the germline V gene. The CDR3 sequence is CASRGQVPFYGYTF. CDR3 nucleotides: TGTGCCAGCAGGGGACAGGTGCCTTTCTATGGCTACACCTTC.

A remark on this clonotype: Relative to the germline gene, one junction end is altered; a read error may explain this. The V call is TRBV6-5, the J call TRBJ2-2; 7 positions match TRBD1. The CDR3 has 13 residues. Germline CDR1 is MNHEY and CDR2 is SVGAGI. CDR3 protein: CASSRQGPGELSF. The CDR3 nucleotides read TGTGCCAGCAGTCGACAGGGACCCGGGGAGCTGTCTTTT.

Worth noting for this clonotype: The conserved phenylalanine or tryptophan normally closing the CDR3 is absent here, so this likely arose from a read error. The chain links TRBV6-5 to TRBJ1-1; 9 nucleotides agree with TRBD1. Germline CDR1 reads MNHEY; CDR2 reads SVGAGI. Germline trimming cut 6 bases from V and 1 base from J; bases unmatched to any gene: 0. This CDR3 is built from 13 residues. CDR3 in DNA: TGTGCCAGCAGACAGGGGGCGAACACTGAAGCTTTCCTT. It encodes CASRQGANTEAFL.

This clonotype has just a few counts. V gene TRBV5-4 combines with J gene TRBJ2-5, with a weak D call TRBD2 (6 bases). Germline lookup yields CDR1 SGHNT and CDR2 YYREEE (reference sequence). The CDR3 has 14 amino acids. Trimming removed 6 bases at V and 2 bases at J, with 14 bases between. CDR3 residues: CASNKEGRQETQYF. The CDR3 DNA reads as TGTGCCAGCAACAAGGAGGGCAGACAAGAGACCCAGTACTTC.

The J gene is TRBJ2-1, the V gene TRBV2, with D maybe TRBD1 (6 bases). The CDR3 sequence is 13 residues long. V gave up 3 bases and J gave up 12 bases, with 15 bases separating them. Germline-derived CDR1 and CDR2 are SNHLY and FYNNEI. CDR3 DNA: TGTGCCAGCAGTGACGAGTACAGGGCCGGGCAGTTCTTC. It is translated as CASSDEYRAGQFF.

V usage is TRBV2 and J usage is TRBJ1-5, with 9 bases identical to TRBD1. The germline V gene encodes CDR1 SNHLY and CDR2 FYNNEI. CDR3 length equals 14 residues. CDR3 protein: CAQQTGGGNQPQHF. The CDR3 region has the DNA TGTGCGCAACAGACAGGGGGAGGAAATCAGCCCCAGCATTTT.

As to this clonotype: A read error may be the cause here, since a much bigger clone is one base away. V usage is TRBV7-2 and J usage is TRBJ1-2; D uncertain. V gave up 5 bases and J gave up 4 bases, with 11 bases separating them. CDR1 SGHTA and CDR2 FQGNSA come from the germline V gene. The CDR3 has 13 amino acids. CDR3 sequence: CASSHDLVYGYTF. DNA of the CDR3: TGTGCCAGCAGCCATGATCTGGTCTATGGCTACACCTTC.

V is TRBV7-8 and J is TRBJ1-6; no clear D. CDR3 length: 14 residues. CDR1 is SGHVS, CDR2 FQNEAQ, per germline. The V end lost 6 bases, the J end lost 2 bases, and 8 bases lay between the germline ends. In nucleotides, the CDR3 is TGTGCCAGCAGTTTCCAGGCCTATAATTCACCCCTCCACTTT. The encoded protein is CASSFQAYNSPLHF.

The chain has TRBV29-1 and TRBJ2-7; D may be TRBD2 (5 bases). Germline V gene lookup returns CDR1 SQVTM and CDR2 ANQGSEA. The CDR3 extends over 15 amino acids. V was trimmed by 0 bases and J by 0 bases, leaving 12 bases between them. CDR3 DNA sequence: TGCAGCGTTGAAGATTGGAATGAGGGCTCCTACGAGCAGTACTTC. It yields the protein CSVEDWNEGSYEQYF.

CDR3 DNA: TGTGCCACCCGCGATCGGACAGGAAACACCGGGGAGCTGTTTTTT. Protein product: CATRDRTGNTGELFF. This chain uses TRBV24-1 with TRBJ2-2, with 7 bases that match TRBD1. Trimming removed 9 bases from V and 2 bases from J; junction bases left unmatched: 8. CDR1 and CDR2 (germline): KGHDR, SFDVKD. The length of the CDR3 is 15 residues.

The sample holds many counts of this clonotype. The CDR3 region has the DNA TGCAGTGCTAGGGAGACAGGGGCCCCGAACACTGAAGCTTTCTTT. It is translated as CSARETGAPNTEAFF. The chain uses TRBV20-1 and TRBJ1-1; TRBD1 matches 8 bases. The V segment lost 3 bases and the J segment 1 base; nucleotides outside the gene matches: 7. This CDR3 spans 15 amino acids. Looked up from germline, CDR1 is DFQATT and CDR2 is SNEGSKA (reference sequence).

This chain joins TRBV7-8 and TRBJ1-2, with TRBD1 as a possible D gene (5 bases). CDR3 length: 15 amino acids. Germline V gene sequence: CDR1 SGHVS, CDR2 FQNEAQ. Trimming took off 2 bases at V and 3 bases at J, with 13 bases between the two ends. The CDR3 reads CASSLWAGGDYGYTF. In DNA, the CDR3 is TGTGCCAGCAGCTTATGGGCGGGGGGAGACTATGGCTACACCTTC.

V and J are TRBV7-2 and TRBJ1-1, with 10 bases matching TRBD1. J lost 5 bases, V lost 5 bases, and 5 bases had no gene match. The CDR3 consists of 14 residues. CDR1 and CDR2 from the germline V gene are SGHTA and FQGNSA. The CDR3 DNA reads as TGTGCCAGCAGCCCCGGGACAGGGGAGACTGAAGCTTTCTTT. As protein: CASSPGTGETEAFF.

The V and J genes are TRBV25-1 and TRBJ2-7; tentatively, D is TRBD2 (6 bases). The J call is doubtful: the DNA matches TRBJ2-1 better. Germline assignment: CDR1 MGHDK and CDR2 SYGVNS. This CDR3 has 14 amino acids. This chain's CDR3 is CASSEYGLRNEQFF. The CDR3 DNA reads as TGTGCCAGCAGTGAATACGGACTACGCAATGAGCAGTTCTTC.

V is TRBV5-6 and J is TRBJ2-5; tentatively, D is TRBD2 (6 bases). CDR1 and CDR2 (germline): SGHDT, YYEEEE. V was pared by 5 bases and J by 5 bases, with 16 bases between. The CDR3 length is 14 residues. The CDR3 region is CASSWTRAGETQYF. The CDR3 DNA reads TGTGCCAGCAGTTGGACTCGGGCGGGGGAGACCCAGTACTTC.

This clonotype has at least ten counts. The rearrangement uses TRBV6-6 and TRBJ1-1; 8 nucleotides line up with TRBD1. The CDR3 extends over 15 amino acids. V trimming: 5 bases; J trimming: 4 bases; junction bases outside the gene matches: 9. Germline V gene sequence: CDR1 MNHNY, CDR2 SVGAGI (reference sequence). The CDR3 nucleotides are TGTGCCAGCAGTCCCGGGACAGGACCGAGCACTGAAGCTTTCTTT. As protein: CASSPGTGPSTEAFF.

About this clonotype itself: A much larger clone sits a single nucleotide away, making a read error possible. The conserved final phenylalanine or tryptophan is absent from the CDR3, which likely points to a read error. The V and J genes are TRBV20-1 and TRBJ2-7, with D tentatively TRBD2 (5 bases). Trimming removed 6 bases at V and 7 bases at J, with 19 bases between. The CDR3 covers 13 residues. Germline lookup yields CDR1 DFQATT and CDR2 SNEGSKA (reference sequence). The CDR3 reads CSAARGLNTEQYL. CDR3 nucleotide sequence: TGCAGTGCCGCCCGGGGTTTGAATACAGAGCAGTACCTC.

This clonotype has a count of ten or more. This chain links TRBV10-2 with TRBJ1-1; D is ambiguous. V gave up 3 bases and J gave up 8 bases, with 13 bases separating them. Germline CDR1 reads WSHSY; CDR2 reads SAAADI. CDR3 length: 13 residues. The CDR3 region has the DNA TGCGCCAGCAGTGAATCGGACGAGAACGAAGCTTTCTTT. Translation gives CASSESDENEAFF.

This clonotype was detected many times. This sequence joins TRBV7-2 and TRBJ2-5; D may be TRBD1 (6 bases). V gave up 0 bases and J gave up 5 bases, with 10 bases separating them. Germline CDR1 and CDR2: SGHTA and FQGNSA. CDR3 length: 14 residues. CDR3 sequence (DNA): TGTGCCAGCAGCTTAGCACCAGGGGTGGAGACCCAGTACTTC. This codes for CASSLAPGVETQYF.

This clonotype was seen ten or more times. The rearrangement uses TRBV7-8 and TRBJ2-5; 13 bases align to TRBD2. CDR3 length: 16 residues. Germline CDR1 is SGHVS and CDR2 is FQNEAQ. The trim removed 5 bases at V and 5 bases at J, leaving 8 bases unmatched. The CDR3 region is CASSAWTSGSWETQYF. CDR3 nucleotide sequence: TGTGCCAGCAGCGCTTGGACTAGCGGGAGCTGGGAGACCCAGTACTTC.

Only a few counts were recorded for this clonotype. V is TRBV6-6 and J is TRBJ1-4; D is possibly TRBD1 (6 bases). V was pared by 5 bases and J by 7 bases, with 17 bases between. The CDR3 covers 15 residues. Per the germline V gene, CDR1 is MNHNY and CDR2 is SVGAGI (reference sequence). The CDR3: CASSKEPGQSEKLFF. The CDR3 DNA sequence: TGTGCCAGCAGTAAAGAGCCGGGACAATCTGAAAAACTGTTTTTT.

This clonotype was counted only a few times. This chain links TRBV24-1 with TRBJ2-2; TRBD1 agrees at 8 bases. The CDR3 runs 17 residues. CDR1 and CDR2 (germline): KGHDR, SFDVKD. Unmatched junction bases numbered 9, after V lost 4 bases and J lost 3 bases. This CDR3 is CATSEVTGEHDTGELFF. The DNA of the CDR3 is TGTGCCACCAGTGAAGTGACAGGGGAACACGACACCGGGGAGCTGTTTTTT.